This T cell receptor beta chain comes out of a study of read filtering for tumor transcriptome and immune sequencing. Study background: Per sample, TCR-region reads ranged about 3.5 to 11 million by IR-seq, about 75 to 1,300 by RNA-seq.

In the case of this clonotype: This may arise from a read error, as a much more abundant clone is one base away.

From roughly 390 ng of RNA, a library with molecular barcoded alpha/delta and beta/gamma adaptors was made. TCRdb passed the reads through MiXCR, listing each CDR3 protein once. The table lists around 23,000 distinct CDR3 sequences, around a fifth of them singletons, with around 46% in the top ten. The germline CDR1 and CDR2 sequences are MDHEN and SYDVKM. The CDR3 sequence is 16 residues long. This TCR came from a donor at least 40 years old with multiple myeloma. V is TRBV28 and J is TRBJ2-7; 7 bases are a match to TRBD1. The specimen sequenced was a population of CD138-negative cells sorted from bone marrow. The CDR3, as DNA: TGTGCCAGCAGTTCTCCGGACAGGTCGCCCTCCTACAAGCAGTACTTC. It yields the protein CASSSPDRSPSYKQYF.